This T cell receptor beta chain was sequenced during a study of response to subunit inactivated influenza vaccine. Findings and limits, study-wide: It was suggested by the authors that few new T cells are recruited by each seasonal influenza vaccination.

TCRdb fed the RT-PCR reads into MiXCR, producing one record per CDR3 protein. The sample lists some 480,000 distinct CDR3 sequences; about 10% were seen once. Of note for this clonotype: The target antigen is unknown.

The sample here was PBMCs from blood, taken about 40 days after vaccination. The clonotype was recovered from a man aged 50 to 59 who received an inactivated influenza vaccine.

This CDR3 reads CASSPNFGGSEQYF. CDR3 DNA sequence: TGTGCCAGCAGCCCCAATTTCGGGGGCAGCGAGCAGTACTTC. The chain recombines TRBV7-6 with TRBJ2-7, with D perhaps assigned TRBD1 or TRBD2 (6 bases each). Trimming took off 5 bases at V and 6 bases at J, with 17 bases between the two ends. CDR1 SGHVS and CDR2 FNYEAQ come from the germline V gene. CDR3 length equals 14 residues.